This TCR beta chain is drawn from a study of OX40 agonist ivuxolimab in advanced cancers. Study summary: Of mixed ages from about 20 to 90 and averaging 60 years, the group was roughly 83% male.

The germline CDR1 and CDR2 sequences are LNHDA and SQIVND (reference sequence). V lost 10 bases and J lost 0, with 12 bases in between. The CDR3 contains 14 residues. Concerning this clone: The antigen is unknown.

Study-wide findings and caveats: In CD8+ T cells, expanded clones were on average more numerous than in CD4+. CD4+ and CD8+ blood T cells expanded clonally by week 6 at 0.1 to 3.0 mg/kg.

Clones were read by immunoSEQ multiplex PCR, and TCRdb kept only the in-frame ones, dropping some. The table records about 33,000 clones, roughly 90% of them present only once. At cycle 4 day 1, cycle 7 day 1, and baseline, blood was sampled. The sample consisted of CD4+ or CD8+ T cells sorted from blood, taken in a trial of the OX40 agonist ivuxolimab. This sequence originates from an adult with an advanced solid tumor such as melanoma, head and neck, liver or kidney cancer. The V gene is TRBV19, the J gene TRBJ2-2; D remains unclear. CDR3 region: CATKRISNTGELFF. DNA of the CDR3: TGTGCCACCAAAAGGATTTCGAACACCGGGGAGCTGTTTTTT.